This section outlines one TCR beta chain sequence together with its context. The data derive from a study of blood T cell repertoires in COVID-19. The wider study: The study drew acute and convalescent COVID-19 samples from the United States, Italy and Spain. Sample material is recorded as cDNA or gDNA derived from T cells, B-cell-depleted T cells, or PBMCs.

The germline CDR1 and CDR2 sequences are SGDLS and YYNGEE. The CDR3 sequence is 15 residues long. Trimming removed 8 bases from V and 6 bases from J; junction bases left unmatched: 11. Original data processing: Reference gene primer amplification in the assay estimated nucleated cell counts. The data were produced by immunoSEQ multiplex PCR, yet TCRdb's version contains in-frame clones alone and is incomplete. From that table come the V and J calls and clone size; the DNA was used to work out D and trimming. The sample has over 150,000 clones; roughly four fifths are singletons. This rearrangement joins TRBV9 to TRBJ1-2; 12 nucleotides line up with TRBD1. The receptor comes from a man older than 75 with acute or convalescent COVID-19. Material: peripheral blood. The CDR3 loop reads CASTSTGTGGNGYTF. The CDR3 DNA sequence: TGTGCCAGTACCTCAACCGGGACAGGGGGCAATGGCTACACCTTC.